This T cell receptor beta chain was identified during a study of T-cell memory formation after mild COVID-19 (dated by TCRdb to about 2021). Study-level background: TCR sequence clusters from the two donors were found to be largely donor specific. Longitudinal TCRalpha and TCRbeta repertoire sequencing tracked T-cell clones expanding and contracting after mild COVID-19 in a couple of donors. The cohort was made up of two young adult volunteers, one female and one male, who were previously healthy. Results the study describes overall, beyond this receptor: From day 15 to 85, contracting clones showed balanced CD4/CD8 phenotypes, whereas a second wave of clones that expanded from day 15 to 37 leaned towards CD4+. Some responding clones were detected in pre-infection memory, suggesting pre-existing cross-reactive memory T cells joined the SARS-CoV-2 response. The study included only two mild cases, and larger cohorts that include severe cases with pre-infection samples were judged to be necessary. SARS-CoV-2 specificity was not confirmed for the second-wave clones peaking on day 37. Contracting CD4+ clones were located mainly in the CM and EM memory subsets, whereas CD8+ clones were found to be enriched in EMRA.

The reads were generated on an Illumina NovaSeq 6000. Using 5'RACE with constant-segment primers, TCRalpha and TCRbeta cDNA libraries were constructed, with sample barcodes and unique molecular identifiers added in the process. RNA was extracted from every sample with Trizol reagent. The libraries were amplified in two PCR steps, and the second step added a second sample barcode and Illumina TruSeq adapters. The libraries were sequenced on an Illumina NovaSeq using 2 x 150 bp paired-end reads. Per the source publication's procedure: With migec v1.2.7, reads were demultiplexed and then collapsed into UMI-guided consensus sequences. Using mixcr v2.1.11, the UMI consensuses were aligned to TRA and TRB V and J templates and assembled into clonotypes. A clonotype was counted as expanded or contracted only when both edgeR and NoisET called the clonotype significant, with the noise models trained on biological replicates. For edgeR calls, the thresholds were a false discovery rate-adjusted p below 0.01 and a log2 fold-change of 1. As an exploratory analysis of dynamics, PCA with hierarchical clustering was applied to max-normalized trajectories of the 1000 most abundant clonotypes. Each responding clone was given a CD4 or CD8 phenotype based on the CD4+ and CD8+ repertoires, which had been sequenced separately. TCRdb applied fastp at Q25 and MiXCR to the public reads, then kept only in-frame beta chains. Each CDR3 protein gets just one entry, which takes the most common genes and DNA from the rows behind it. TCRdb, not the authors, supplied the V and J calls. This sample gives around 310,000 distinct CDR3 sequences in total; over 11% of them show up just once. The top ten clones comprise 20% to 25% of the sample.

Ficoll-Paque density gradient centrifugation was used to isolate PBMCs. Comment on this clonotype: Its antigen is currently not known. Base qualities are missing; no much larger clone stands one base away.

Input material: PBMCs or a T cell subset sorted from them (not recorded which). This TCR was recovered from a man between 18 and 35 years old who had mild COVID-19 (a few samples of this study predate the infection). The sample titles of this study are shuffled in the database, so cell type and time point are left out; the donor was told from shared clones.

The nucleotide sequence reads as follows: TGTGCCAGCAGTTCAGGGGGACACGAGCAGTACTTC. The encoded protein is CASSSGGHEQYF. The chain was built from TRBV6-2 or TRBV6-3 and TRBJ2-7; a stretch of 7 junction bases matches TRBD1. From the germline V gene, CDR1 is MNHEY and CDR2 is SVGEGT. At the junction V is shortened by 4 bases and J by 5 bases; bases outside the gene matches: 2. From its cysteine to its phenylalanine, the CDR3 spans 12 amino acids. Left in the record is the CDR3 DNA by itself, 36 bases read in frame from the first base.